This T cell receptor beta chain came from a study of blood T cell repertoires in COVID-19. The wider study: Samples came from the United States, Italy and Spain, spanning acute and convalescent COVID-19. T cells, B-cell-depleted T cells, or PBMCs supplied cDNA or gDNA.

Authors' analysis steps: How many nucleated cells were present was estimated from reference gene primer amplification. Repertoires were generated with immunoSEQ multiplex PCR, while TCRdb's copy carries only in-frame clones and drops some. The V and J calls and clone size come from that table; D and trimming were worked out from the DNA. This table has some 150,000 clones, around 81% appearing once. Germline-derived CDR1 and CDR2 are DFQATT and SNEGSKA (reference sequence). V gave up 3 bases and J gave up 6 bases, with 8 bases separating them. The CDR3 spans 11 residues. The sequencing input was peripheral blood. This receptor was identified in a woman aged 40 to 50 with active or convalescent COVID-19. The rearrangement uses TRBV20-1 and TRBJ1-2, with a possible D match to TRBD1 (5 bases). DNA for the CDR3: TGCAGTGCTAGGGGAGGGGATGGCTACACCTTC. Its protein product is CSARGGDGYTF.